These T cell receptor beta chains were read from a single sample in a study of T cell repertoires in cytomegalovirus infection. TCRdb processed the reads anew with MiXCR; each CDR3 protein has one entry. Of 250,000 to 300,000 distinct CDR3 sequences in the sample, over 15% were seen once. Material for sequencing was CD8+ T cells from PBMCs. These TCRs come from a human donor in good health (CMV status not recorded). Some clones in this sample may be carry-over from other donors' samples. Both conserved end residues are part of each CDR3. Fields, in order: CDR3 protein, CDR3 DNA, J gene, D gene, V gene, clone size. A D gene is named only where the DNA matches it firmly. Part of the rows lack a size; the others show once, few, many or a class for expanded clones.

CDR3 protein: CATSRDLRTGGLGANVLTF
CDR3 DNA: TGTGCCACCAGCAGAGATCTCCGGACAGGGGGCCTTGGGGCCAACGTCCTGACTTTC
J gene: TRBJ2-6
D gene: TRBD1
V gene: TRBV15
clone size: few

CDR3 protein: CASTVSGGYNEQFF
CDR3 DNA: TGCGCCAGCACTGTCAGCGGGGGCTACAATGAGCAGTTCTTC
J gene: TRBJ2-1
D gene: TRBD2
V gene: TRBV5-1
clone size: .

CDR3 protein: CATYAGTKSSQPQHF
CDR3 DNA: TGTGCCACCTATGCGGGGACAAAGAGCTCTCAGCCCCAGCATTTT
J gene: TRBJ1-5
D gene: .
V gene: TRBV28
clone size: .

CDR3 protein: CASSLPGTGSGANVLTF
CDR3 DNA: TGTGCCAGCAGTTTACCCGGGACAGGGAGTGGGGCCAACGTCCTGACTTTC
J gene: TRBJ2-6
D gene: TRBD1
V gene: TRBV28
clone size: few

CDR3 protein: CASSMWGDSNQPQHF
CDR3 DNA: TGTGCCAGTAGTATGTGGGGAGATAGCAATCAGCCCCAGCATTTT
J gene: TRBJ1-5
D gene: .
V gene: TRBV19
clone size: .

CDR3 protein: CASSPGPLNEKLFF
CDR3 DNA: TGTGCCAGCAGCCCCGGCCCGCTAAATGAAAAACTGTTTTTT
J gene: TRBJ1-4
D gene: .
V gene: TRBV7-6
clone size: many

CDR3 protein: CASSRRGRGEQYF
CDR3 DNA: TGTGCCAGCAGCAGAAGGGGGCGCGGGGAGCAGTACTTC
J gene: TRBJ2-7
D gene: TRBD1
V gene: TRBV27
clone size: .

CDR3 protein: CASSRMNEQFF
CDR3 DNA: TGTGCCAGCAGCCGCATGAATGAGCAGTTCTTC
J gene: TRBJ2-1
D gene: .
V gene: TRBV7-9
clone size: many

CDR3 protein: CASSQGLKNYGYTF
CDR3 DNA: TGTGCCAGCAGCCAAGGTCTCAAGAACTATGGCTACACCTTC
J gene: TRBJ1-2
D gene: .
V gene: TRBV4-2
clone size: many

CDR3 protein: CASRPGLAGASTDTQYF
CDR3 DNA: TGTGCCAGCAGACCCGGACTAGCGGGGGCCAGCACAGATACGCAGTATTTT
J gene: TRBJ2-3
D gene: TRBD2
V gene: TRBV12-3/TRBV12-4
clone size: many